This paragraph reports one T cell receptor beta chain. Its antigen is unknown. This specimen comes from a study of blood T cells in healthy people across ages. Across the whole study: Template switching retrieved approximately one barcoded beta molecule for each two T cells. Overall study findings and caveats: As age increased, TCR beta diversity per million T cells fell in a roughly linear fashion.

The authors isolated at least 6.5 million PBMCs per sample. Primed by a sample-barcoded 5' primer and a J-beta primer mix, a second PCR proceeded for 7 to 11 cycles. MiXCR was run by TCRdb on the 5' RACE reads, yielding one entry per CDR3 protein. The sample carries roughly 800,000 distinct CDR3 sequences, more than 45% recorded once. Germline CDR1 SGHVS, CDR2 FQNEAQ. This CDR3 spans 16 amino acids. Trimming removed 4 bases from V and 3 bases from J, with 17 bases in between. The J gene is TRBJ2-3, the V gene TRBV7-8, with TRBD2 as a possible D gene (5 bases). The sequence was collected from a man aged 25 to 40 in good health. The specimen was blood. DNA for the CDR3: TGTGCCAGCAGCTCCCGACTCCCCGGAGGTACAGATACGCAGTATTTT. Translating it yields CASSSRLPGGTDTQYF.